Listed here is a single T cell receptor (beta chain). Library preparation (for TCRbeta) was performed with unique molecular identifiers. TCRdb reprocessed the PCR reads via MiXCR and lists one record per CDR3 protein. The sample includes some 590,000 distinct CDR3 sequences, about 10% of them seen just once. This record belongs to a study of T-cell reconstitution after alpha-beta-depleted transplantation in children. The CDR3 runs 15 residues. With 2 bases removed from V and 4 bases from J, the gap between germline ends came to 17 bases. The germline V gene has CDR1 DFQATT and CDR2 SNEGSKA (reference sequence).

The chain has TRBV20-1 and TRBJ1-1; possibly TRBD1 for D (5 bases). The origin of this receptor is a human donor who donated a stem cell graft to a child with acute myeloid leukemia. The sequencing used PBMCs from the stem cell graft donor, collected from the stem cell graft. The CDR3 protein is CSARRLQGVGTEAFF. The DNA of the CDR3 is TGCAGTGCTAGACGCCTGCAGGGTGTTGGCACTGAAGCTTTCTTT.